The source of this T cell receptor beta chain is a study of blood T cell repertoires in COVID-19. Study in general: COVID-19 samples from acute and convalescent phases originated in the United States, Italy and Spain.

The CDR3 sequence is 15 residues long. The V gene lost 1 base and the J gene lost 5 bases, with 15 bases spanning the gap. Germline loops: CDR1 SGHRS, CDR2 YFSETQ. Authors' methods: Amplification of reference gene primers provided the estimated nucleated cell counts. The method was immunoSEQ multiplex PCR; TCRdb's version includes in-frame clones alone and lacks a portion of them. V and J calls and clone size come straight from that table; D and trimming were deduced from the DNA. The table shows 300,000 to 350,000 clones, with roughly 87% occurring only once. Participant ages covered about 18 to 100 years across 24 US areas. Clinical histories supplied by participants themselves formed the basis of cohort assignment.

The genes are TRBV5-1 and TRBJ1-2, with D unresolved. The sequence was obtained from a woman aged 25 to 39 who had recovered from COVID-19. Sequences were obtained from PBMCs or T cells enriched from blood (not recorded which). CDR3 bases: TGCGCCAGCAGCTTGAGGCCTGGGCCAGAGTATGGCTACACCTTC. This translates into CASSLRPGPEYGYTF.